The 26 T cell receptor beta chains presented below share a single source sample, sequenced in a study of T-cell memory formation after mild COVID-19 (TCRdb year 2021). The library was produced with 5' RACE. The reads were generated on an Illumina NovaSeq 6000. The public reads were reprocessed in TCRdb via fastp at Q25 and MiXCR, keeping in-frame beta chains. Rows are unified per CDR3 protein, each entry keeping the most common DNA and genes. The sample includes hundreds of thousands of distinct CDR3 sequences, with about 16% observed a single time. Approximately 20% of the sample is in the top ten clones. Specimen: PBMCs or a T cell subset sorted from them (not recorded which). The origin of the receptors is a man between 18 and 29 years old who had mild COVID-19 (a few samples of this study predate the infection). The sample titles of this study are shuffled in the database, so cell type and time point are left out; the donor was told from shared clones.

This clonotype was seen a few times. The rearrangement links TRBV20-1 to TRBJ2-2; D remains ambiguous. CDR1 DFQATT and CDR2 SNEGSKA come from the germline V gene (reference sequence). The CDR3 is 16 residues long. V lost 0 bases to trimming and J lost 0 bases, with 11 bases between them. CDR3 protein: CSARETAPANTGELFF. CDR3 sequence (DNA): TGCAGTGCTAGAGAAACAGCCCCTGCGAACACCGGGGAGCTGTTTTTT.

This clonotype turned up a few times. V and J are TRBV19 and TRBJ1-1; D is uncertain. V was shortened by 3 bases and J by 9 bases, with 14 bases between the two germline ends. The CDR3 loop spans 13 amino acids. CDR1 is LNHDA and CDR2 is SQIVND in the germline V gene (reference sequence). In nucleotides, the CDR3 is TGTGCCAGTAGTATTACGCGGGATACTAAAGCTTTCTTT. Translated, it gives CASSITRDTKAFF.

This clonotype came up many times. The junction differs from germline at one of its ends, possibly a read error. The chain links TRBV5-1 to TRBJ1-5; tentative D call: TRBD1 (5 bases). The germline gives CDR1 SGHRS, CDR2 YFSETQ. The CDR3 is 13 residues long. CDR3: CASSLAGNQPQHF. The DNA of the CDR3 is TGTGCCAGCAGTTTAGCAGGGAATCAGCCCCAGCATTTT.

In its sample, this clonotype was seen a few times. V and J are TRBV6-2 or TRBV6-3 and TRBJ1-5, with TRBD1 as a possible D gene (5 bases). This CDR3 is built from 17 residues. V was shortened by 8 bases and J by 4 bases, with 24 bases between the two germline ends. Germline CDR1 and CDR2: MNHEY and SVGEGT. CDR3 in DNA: TGTGCCAGCTCCAGCGGGGGTGTAAGAGGGCTGAATCAGCCCCAGCATTTT. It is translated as CASSSGGVRGLNQPQHF.

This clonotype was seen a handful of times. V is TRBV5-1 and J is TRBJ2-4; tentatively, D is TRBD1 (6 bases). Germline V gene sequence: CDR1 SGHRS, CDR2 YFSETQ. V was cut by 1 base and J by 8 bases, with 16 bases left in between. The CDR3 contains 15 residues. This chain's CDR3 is CASSLIGGYGDIQYF. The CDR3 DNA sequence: TGCGCCAGCAGCTTGATAGGGGGATATGGGGACATTCAGTACTTC.

This CDR3 reads CASSPPGKETQYF. The CDR3 region has the DNA TGCGCCAGCAGCCCTCCGGGAAAAGAGACCCAGTACTTC. This sequence joins TRBV5-1 and TRBJ2-5; weak D call: TRBD2 (5 bases). Germline V gene sequence: CDR1 SGHRS, CDR2 YFSETQ. The CDR3 loop spans 13 amino acids. The V and J ends lost 4 bases and 3 bases respectively, with 10 bases between them.

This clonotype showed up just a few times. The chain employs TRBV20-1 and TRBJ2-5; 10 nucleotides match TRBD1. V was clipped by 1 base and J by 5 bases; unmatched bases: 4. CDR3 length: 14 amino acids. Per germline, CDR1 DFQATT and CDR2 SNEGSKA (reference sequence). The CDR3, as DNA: TGCAGTGCTAGAGTTGGGACAGGGGCTGAGACCCAGTACTTC. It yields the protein CSARVGTGAETQYF.

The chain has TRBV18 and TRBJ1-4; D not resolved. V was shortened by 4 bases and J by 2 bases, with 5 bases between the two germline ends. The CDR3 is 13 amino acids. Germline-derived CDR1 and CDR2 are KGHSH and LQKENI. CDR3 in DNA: TGTGCCAGCTCACGGACCACTAATGAAAAACTGTTTTTT. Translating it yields CASSRTTNEKLFF.

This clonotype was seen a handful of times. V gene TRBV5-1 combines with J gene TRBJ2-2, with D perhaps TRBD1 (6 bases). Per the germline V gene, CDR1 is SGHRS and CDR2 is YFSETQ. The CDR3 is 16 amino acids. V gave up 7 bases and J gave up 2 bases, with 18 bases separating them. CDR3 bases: TGCGCCAGCGGACATGGGGACATAATTAACACCGGGGAGCTGTTTTTT. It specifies CASGHGDIINTGELFF.

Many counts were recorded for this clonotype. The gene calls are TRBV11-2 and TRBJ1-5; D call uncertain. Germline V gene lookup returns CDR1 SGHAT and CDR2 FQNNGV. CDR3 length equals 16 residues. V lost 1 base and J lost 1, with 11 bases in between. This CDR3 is CASSLGVGGSNQPQHF. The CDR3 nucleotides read TGTGCCAGCAGCTTAGGGGTCGGCGGGAGCAATCAGCCCCAGCATTTT.

The CDR3 nucleotides are TGCAGCGTTGAACTAGGGCGCGGAACTGAAGCTTTCTTT. Translating it yields CSVELGRGTEAFF. The gene calls are TRBV29-1 and TRBJ1-1, with D hard to call. Germline assignment: CDR1 SQVTM and CDR2 ANQGSEA. The V and J ends lost 2 bases and 5 bases respectively, with 12 bases between them. CDR3 length equals 13 residues.

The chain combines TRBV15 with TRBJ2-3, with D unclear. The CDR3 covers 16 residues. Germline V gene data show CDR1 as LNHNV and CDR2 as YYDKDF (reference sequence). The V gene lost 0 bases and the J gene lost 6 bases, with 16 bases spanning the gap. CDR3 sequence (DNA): TGTGCCACCAGCAGAGATCTCGTCAGTCAAGGGGATACGCAGTATTTT. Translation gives CATSRDLVSQGDTQYF.

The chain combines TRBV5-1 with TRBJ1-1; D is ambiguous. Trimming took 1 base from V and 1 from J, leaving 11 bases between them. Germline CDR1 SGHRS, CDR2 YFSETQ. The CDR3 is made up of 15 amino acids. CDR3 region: CASSLLSAQNTEAFF. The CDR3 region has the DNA TGCGCCAGCAGCTTGTTGTCGGCGCAGAACACTGAAGCTTTCTTT.

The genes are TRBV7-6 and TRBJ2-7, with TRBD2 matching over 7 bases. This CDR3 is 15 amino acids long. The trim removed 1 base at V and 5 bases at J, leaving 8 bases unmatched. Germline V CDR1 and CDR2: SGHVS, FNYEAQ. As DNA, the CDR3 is TGTGCCAGCAGCTTAGGAATCCGCGGGAGCAACGAGCAGTACTTC. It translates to CASSLGIRGSNEQYF.

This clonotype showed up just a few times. CDR3: CASSAEATQYF. Written as DNA, the CDR3 is TGTGCCAGCAGCGCTGAGGCGACCCAGTACTTC. This chain connects TRBV2 to TRBJ2-5; D gene uncertain. V was cut by 6 bases and J by 7 bases, with 9 bases left in between. The CDR3 has 11 residues. The germline V gene encodes CDR1 SNHLY and CDR2 FYNNEI.

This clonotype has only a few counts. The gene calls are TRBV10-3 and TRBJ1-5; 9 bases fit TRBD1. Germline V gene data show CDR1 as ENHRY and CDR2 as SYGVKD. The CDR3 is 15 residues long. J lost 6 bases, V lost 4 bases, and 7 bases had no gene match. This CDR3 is CAISVTGGGGQPQHF. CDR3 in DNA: TGTGCCATCAGTGTGACAGGGGGAGGCGGTCAGCCCCAGCATTTT.

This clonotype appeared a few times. The CDR3 coding sequence is TGCAGTGCTGAAGGACTAGCGGGGGGACACTTGAATGAGCAGTTCTTC. Its protein product is CSAEGLAGGHLNEQFF. V is TRBV20-1 and J is TRBJ2-1, with TRBD2 identical over 14 bases. Per the germline V gene, CDR1 is DFQATT and CDR2 is SNEGSKA (reference sequence). The V and J ends lost 5 bases and 7 bases, in that order; junction bases with no gene match: 10. The CDR3 contains 16 residues.

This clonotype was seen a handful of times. The CDR3 spells CASSQEFPPYDGELFF. Here the CDR3 DNA reads TGTGCCAGCAGCCAAGAATTCCCCCCATATGACGGGGAGCTGTTTTTT. The rearrangement joins TRBV4-2 to TRBJ2-2, with D hard to call. This CDR3 has 16 amino acids. Germline V gene sequence: CDR1 LGHNA, CDR2 YNFKEQ. Trimming took 0 bases from V and 7 from J, leaving 15 bases between them.

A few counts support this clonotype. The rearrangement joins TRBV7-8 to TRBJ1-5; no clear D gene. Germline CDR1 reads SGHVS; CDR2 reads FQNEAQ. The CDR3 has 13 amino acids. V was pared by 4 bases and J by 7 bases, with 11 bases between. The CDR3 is CASSSQKGQPQHF. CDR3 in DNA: TGTGCCAGCAGCTCCCAAAAAGGACAGCCCCAGCATTTT.

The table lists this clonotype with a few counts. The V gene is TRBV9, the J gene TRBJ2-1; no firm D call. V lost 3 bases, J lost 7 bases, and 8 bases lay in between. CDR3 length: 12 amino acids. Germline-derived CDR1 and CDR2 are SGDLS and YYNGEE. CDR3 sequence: CASSGHDNEQFF. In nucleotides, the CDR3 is TGTGCCAGCAGCGGACACGATAATGAGCAGTTCTTC.

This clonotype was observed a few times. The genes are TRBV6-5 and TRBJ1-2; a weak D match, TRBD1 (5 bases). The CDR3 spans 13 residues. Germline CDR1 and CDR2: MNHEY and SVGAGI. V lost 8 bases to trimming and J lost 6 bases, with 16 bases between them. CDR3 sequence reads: CASGLWGVDGYTF. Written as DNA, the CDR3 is TGTGCCAGCGGACTGTGGGGCGTGGATGGCTACACCTTC.

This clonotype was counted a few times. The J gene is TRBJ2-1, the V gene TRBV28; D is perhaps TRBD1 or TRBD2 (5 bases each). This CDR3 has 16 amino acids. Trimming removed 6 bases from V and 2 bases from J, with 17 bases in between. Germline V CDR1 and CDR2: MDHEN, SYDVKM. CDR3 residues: CASSPPRGWTYNEQFF. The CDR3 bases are TGTGCCAGCAGCCCACCCCGGGGCTGGACCTACAATGAGCAGTTCTTC.

The CDR3 region has the DNA TGCAGCGCCGGGGACACTAACTATGGCTACACCTTC. It is translated as CSAGDTNYGYTF. The J gene is TRBJ1-2, the V gene TRBV29-1; perhaps TRBD1 as D (6 bases). The CDR3 length is 12 residues. Trimming stripped 7 bases from V and 0 bases from J, with 9 bases between. Germline CDR1 is SQVTM and CDR2 is ANQGSEA.

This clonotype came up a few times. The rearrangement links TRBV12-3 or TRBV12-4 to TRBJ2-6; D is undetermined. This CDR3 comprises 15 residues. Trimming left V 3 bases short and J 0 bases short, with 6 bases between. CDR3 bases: TGTGCCAGCAGTTTTTGGCTCTCTGGGGCCAACGTCCTGACTTTC. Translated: CASSFWLSGANVLTF.

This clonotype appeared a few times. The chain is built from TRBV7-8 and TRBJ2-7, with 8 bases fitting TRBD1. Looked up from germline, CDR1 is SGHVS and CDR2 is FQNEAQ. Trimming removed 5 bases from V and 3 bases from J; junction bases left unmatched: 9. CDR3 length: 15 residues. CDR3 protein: CASSNRTGPLYEQYF. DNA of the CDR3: TGTGCCAGCAGCAACAGGACAGGGCCCCTCTACGAGCAGTACTTC.

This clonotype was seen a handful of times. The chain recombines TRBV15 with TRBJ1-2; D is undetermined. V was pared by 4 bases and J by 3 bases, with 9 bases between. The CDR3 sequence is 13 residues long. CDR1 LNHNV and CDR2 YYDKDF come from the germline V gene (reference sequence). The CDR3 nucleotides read TGTGCCACCAGCAAAGACGGAGACTATGGCTACACCTTC. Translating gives CATSKDGDYGYTF. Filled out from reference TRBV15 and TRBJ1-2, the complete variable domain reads DAMVIQNPRYQVTQFGKPVTLSCSQTLNHNVMYWYQQKSSQAPKLLFHYYDKDFNNEADTPDNFQSRRPNTSFCFLDIRSPGLGDTAMYLCATSKDGDYGYTFGSGTRLTVV.